These T cell receptor beta chains were read from a single sample in a study of cytomegalovirus exposure and HLA in healthy donors. Sequenced by immunoSEQ multiplex PCR; TCRdb stores in-frame clones only, minus some. Among roughly 100,000 clones listed, around three fifths were seen once. The sample consisted of PBMCs. The source of these receptors is a boy between 10 and 17 years old in good health and CMV-seropositive. Each CDR3 is given with its conserved first and last residue. D genes are given only for firm matches. Size tells how often a clone was seen (once, few, many) or the class of an expanded clone, and some rows leave it out.

J	V	size	D	CDR3	DNA
TRBJ2-6	TRBV7-6	.	.	CASSLARGNSGANVLTF	TGTGCCAGCAGCTTAGCCAGGGGAAACTCTGGGGCCAACGTCCTGACTTTC
TRBJ1-1	TRBV18	.	TRBD1	CASSPPAGGFTEAFF	TGTGCCAGCTCACCACCAGCAGGGGGCTTCACTGAAGCTTTCTTT
TRBJ1-5	TRBV6-1	.	.	CASSATVPSNQPQHF	TGTGCCAGCAGTGCGACAGTCCCAAGCAATCAGCCCCAGCATTTT
TRBJ2-7	TRBV18	.	TRBD1	CASSPLGTAFPYEQYF	TGTGCCAGCTCACCACTAGGGACAGCCTTTCCCTACGAGCAGTACTTC
TRBJ2-2	TRBV30	.	TRBD2	CAWGGSHTGELFF	TGTGCCTGGGGCGGGAGTCACACCGGGGAGCTGTTTTTT
TRBJ2-3	TRBV9	.	TRBD2	CASSVGPSLAGDSTDTQYF	TGTGCCAGCAGCGTGGGGCCCTCTCTTGCGGGGGATAGCACAGATACGCAGTATTTT
TRBJ1-5	TRBV6-1	many	.	CASSDSGGNQPQHF	TGTGCCAGCAGTGACTCCGGGGGGAATCAGCCCCAGCATTTT
TRBJ2-2	TRBV18	.	.	CASSSITGELFF	TGTGCCAGCTCATCCATCACCGGGGAGCTGTTTTTT
TRBJ2-2	TRBV29-1	once	TRBD2	CSATRGGTNTGELFF	TGCAGCGCTACCCGGGGAGGGACGAACACCGGGGAGCTGTTTTTT
TRBJ2-7	TRBV7-9	.	TRBD1	CASSFDARTGGREQYF	TGTGCCAGCAGCTTCGATGCCAGGACAGGGGGTAGGGAGCAGTACTTC
TRBJ1-1	TRBV30	.	TRBD1	CAWSVKGVQGAFF	TGTGCCTGGAGTGTAAAGGGGGTACAGGGGGCTTTCTTT
TRBJ2-7	TRBV19	.	TRBD2	CASSGTSGYEQYF	TGTGCCAGTTCCGGGACTAGCGGCTACGAGCAGTACTTC
TRBJ2-3	TRBV13	few	.	CASSPGTPDTQYF	TGTGCCAGCAGCCCGGGGACACCAGATACGCAGTATTTT
TRBJ1-1	TRBV2	.	.	CASSEYPRLNTEAFF	TGTGCCAGCAGTGAATATCCGAGACTCAACACTGAAGCTTTCTTT
TRBJ1-1	TRBV5-4	.	.	CASSTRQLNTEAFF	TGTGCCAGCAGCACGAGACAACTGAACACTGAAGCTTTCTTT
TRBJ1-5	TRBV30	few	.	CAWSVGQGDTKPQHF	TGTGCCTGGAGTGTCGGTCAAGGGGATACTAAGCCCCAGCATTTT
TRBJ2-2	TRBV5-1	once	.	CASSLGQLTGELFF	TGCGCCAGCAGCTTGGGACAATTGACCGGGGAGCTGTTTTTT
TRBJ2-7	TRBV13	.	TRBD1	CASSLADRGQEQYF	TGTGCCAGCAGCTTGGCGGACAGGGGGCAAGAGCAGTACTTC
TRBJ2-7	TRBV29-1	.	.	CSAATGSRAYEQYF	TGCAGCGCCGCCACAGGGTCTAGGGCCTACGAGCAGTACTTC
TRBJ2-1	TRBV19	few	.	CASSMGSGSYNEQFF	TGTGCCAGTAGTATGGGTAGCGGTTCCTACAATGAGCAGTTCTTC
TRBJ1-1	TRBV13	few	.	CASSHSDRWNTEAFF	TGTGCCAGCAGCCACTCAGACAGATGGAACACTGAAGCTTTCTTT
TRBJ1-3	TRBV5-1	.	TRBD1	CASSGTGTGNTIYF	TGCGCCAGCAGCGGGACAGGGACTGGAAACACCATATATTTT
TRBJ1-5	TRBV4-3	.	.	CASSQERQGGNQPQHF	TGCGCCAGCAGCCAAGAGCGGCAGGGTGGGAATCAGCCCCAGCATTTT
TRBJ1-1	TRBV10-1	once	.	CASSEGRNTEAFF	TGCGCCAGCAGTGAAGGGAGAAACACTGAAGCTTTCTTT
TRBJ2-3	TRBV7-6	.	.	CASSLAERSTDTQYF	TGTGCCAGCAGCCTAGCAGAGAGAAGCACAGATACGCAGTATTTT
TRBJ2-7	TRBV29-1	.	TRBD2	CSVAGLAGLEQYF	TGCAGCGTTGCCGGGCTAGCGGGGCTCGAGCAGTACTTC
TRBJ2-7	TRBV6-5	.	.	CASSYGAGPYEQYF	TGTGCCAGCAGTTACGGGGCAGGTCCCTACGAGCAGTACTTC
TRBJ2-5	TRBV29-1	.	.	CSVEDTGNQETQYF	TGCAGCGTTGAAGATACAGGGAACCAAGAGACCCAGTACTTC
TRBJ1-2	TRBV6-1	.	TRBD1	CASSEIGPDRVGCGYTF	TGTGCCAGCAGTGAAATTGGCCCCGACAGGGTGGGGTGTGGCTACACCTTC
TRBJ2-3	TRBV11-2	.	TRBD1	CASSLNRGYTDTQCF	TGTGCCAGCAGCTTAAACAGGGGTTACACAGATACGCAGTGTTTT
TRBJ1-5	TRBV4-2	few	TRBD1	CASSQQGQHNQPQHF	TGTGCCAGCAGCCAACAGGGACAGCACAATCAGCCCCAGCATTTT
TRBJ2-3	TRBV30	.	TRBD2	CAWSVLRTSGRVTDTQYF	TGTGCCTGGAGTGTACTTCGCACTAGCGGGAGGGTGACAGATACGCAGTATTTT
TRBJ1-5	TRBV19	.	.	CASSTGRKGVLFQPQHF	TGTGCCAGTAGTACCGGACGAAAGGGAGTATTATTTCAGCCCCAGCATTTT
TRBJ2-5	TRBV7-9	once	TRBD1	CASSLAGQGVQETQYF	TGTGCCAGCAGCTTAGCGGGACAGGGGGTGCAAGAGACCCAGTACTTC
TRBJ1-2	TRBV29-1	.	.	CSVGGQNYGYTF	TGCAGCGTTGGTGGACAGAACTATGGCTACACCTTC
TRBJ2-2	TRBV18	.	.	CATRGPLGELFF	TGTGCCACTCGAGGGCCGCTCGGGGAGCTGTTTTTT
TRBJ2-3	TRBV19	.	.	CASSISGVTDTQYF	TGTGCCAGTAGTATTTCCGGGGTTACAGATACGCAGTATTTT
TRBJ2-1	TRBV9	.	TRBD2	CASSVRGLAGDNEQFF	TGTGCCAGCAGCGTAAGAGGACTAGCGGGAGACAATGAGCAGTTCTTC
TRBJ2-1	TRBV5-4	few	.	CASSLKGRGGTYNEQFF	TGTGCCAGCAGCTTGAAAGGAAGGGGGGGGACCTACAATGAGCAGTTCTTC
TRBJ2-7	TRBV5-1	.	TRBD1	CASSLGPGTAAEQYF	TGCGCCAGCAGCTTGGGTCCCGGGACAGCCGCCGAGCAGTACTTC
TRBJ2-7	TRBV4-3	.	TRBD2	CASSQQLAGASYEQYF	TGCGCCAGCAGCCAACAACTAGCGGGAGCGTCCTACGAGCAGTACTTC
TRBJ2-2	TRBV29-1	.	TRBD1	CSVPLRGPTGELFF	TGCAGCGTTCCCCTCAGGGGGCCCACCGGGGAGCTGTTTTTT
TRBJ2-1	TRBV19	few	TRBD2	CASSFTGLATYNEQFF	TGTGCCAGTAGTTTTACGGGACTAGCGACCTACAATGAGCAGTTCTTC
TRBJ1-6	TRBV5-8	.	TRBD1	CASSPGQGASPLHF	TGTGCCAGCAGCCCTGGGCAGGGGGCTTCACCCCTCCACTTT
TRBJ2-7	TRBV18	.	TRBD1	CASSQGQRYEQYF	TGTGCCAGCTCACAGGGACAGCGCTACGAGCAGTACTTC
TRBJ2-7	TRBV9	.	.	CASSDPKVGLQYF	TGTGCCAGCAGCGACCCTAAAGTCGGTTTACAGTACTTC
TRBJ1-1	TRBV9	.	.	CASSVDLGAGTEAFF	TGTGCCAGCAGCGTAGATCTGGGGGCGGGCACTGAAGCTTTCTTT
TRBJ2-2	TRBV7-2	.	TRBD1	CASGDRLFTGELFF	TGTGCCAGCGGGGACAGGCTTTTCACCGGGGAGCTGTTTTTT
TRBJ1-1	TRBV7-8	.	TRBD1	CASSSRQGRNTEAFF	TGTGCCAGCAGCAGCAGACAGGGGCGGAACACTGAAGCTTTCTTT
TRBJ1-5	TRBV15	.	.	CATSRDKQAPIRNQPQHF	TGTGCCACCAGCAGAGATAAACAGGCACCGATCCGCAATCAGCCCCAGCATTTT
TRBJ1-1	TRBV2	.	.	CASRRGSMNTEAFF	TGTGCCAGCAGGAGGGGGAGCATGAACACTGAAGCTTTCTTT
TRBJ1-1	TRBV7-8	few	.	CASSPDDRVNTEAFF	TGTGCCAGCAGCCCCGACGACAGAGTTAACACTGAAGCTTTCTTT